This is a list of T cell receptor beta chains from one sample in a study of blood T cell repertoires in COVID-19. TCRdb's table, derived via immunoSEQ multiplex PCR, lists solely in-frame clones and lacks some. Here the sample spans roughly 160,000 clones, roughly four fifths being singletons. What was sequenced was peripheral blood. All receptors come from a man between 70 and 80 years old with active or convalescent COVID-19. Each CDR3 is given with its conserved first and last residue. D genes are given only for firm matches. Part of the rows lack a size; the others show once, few, many or a class for expanded clones.

v_call: TRBV27; clone_size: -; j_call: TRBJ2-1; d_call: -; cdr3_aa: CASSSRLVEEQFF; cdr3_nt: TGTGCCAGCAGCTCGCGCCTAGTTGAGGAGCAGTTCTTC
v_call: TRBV6-2/TRBV6-3; clone_size: -; j_call: TRBJ2-3; d_call: TRBD1; cdr3_aa: CASSYSNRGPDTQYF; cdr3_nt: TGTGCCAGCAGTTACTCGAACAGGGGACCAGATACGCAGTATTTT
v_call: TRBV5-1; clone_size: -; j_call: TRBJ1-3; d_call: -; cdr3_aa: CASSKNRDLRNTIYF; cdr3_nt: TGCGCCAGCAGCAAAAACCGGGATCTCCGGAACACCATATATTTT
v_call: TRBV6-2/TRBV6-3; clone_size: -; j_call: TRBJ2-1; d_call: TRBD1; cdr3_aa: CASSQTGPSYNEQFF; cdr3_nt: TGTGCCAGCAGCCAGACAGGGCCCTCCTACAATGAGCAGTTCTTC
v_call: TRBV29-1; clone_size: -; j_call: TRBJ2-1; d_call: TRBD2; cdr3_aa: CSGGTSTGNEQFF; cdr3_nt: TGCAGCGGTGGGACTAGTACGGGCAATGAGCAGTTCTTC
v_call: TRBV5-6; clone_size: -; j_call: TRBJ1-2; d_call: TRBD1; cdr3_aa: CASSFGQGGGYTF; cdr3_nt: TGTGCCAGCAGCTTCGGGCAGGGGGGCGGCTACACCTTC
v_call: TRBV18; clone_size: -; j_call: TRBJ1-1; d_call: -; cdr3_aa: CASSPRQVDSAEAFF; cdr3_nt: TGTGCCAGCTCACCTCGCCAGGTGGACTCGGCTGAAGCTTTCTTT
v_call: TRBV18; clone_size: once; j_call: TRBJ1-5; d_call: -; cdr3_aa: CASSTGSANQPQHF; cdr3_nt: TGTGCCAGCTCCACCGGGAGTGCAAATCAGCCCCAGCATTTT
v_call: TRBV20-1; clone_size: -; j_call: TRBJ1-3; d_call: -; cdr3_aa: CSASLDNSGNTIYF; cdr3_nt: TGCAGTGCTAGTCTAGATAACTCTGGAAACACCATATATTTT
v_call: TRBV7-9; clone_size: once; j_call: TRBJ1-2; d_call: -; cdr3_aa: CASSLGVFYGYTF; cdr3_nt: TGTGCCAGCAGCTTGGGCGTATTCTATGGCTACACCTTC
v_call: TRBV5-1; clone_size: -; j_call: TRBJ2-3; d_call: TRBD2; cdr3_aa: CASSLLAAGGSDTQYF; cdr3_nt: TGCGCCAGCAGCTTACTAGCGGCGGGAGGTTCAGATACGCAGTATTTT
v_call: TRBV7-2; clone_size: -; j_call: TRBJ2-5; d_call: TRBD2; cdr3_aa: CASSLGGGQETQYF; cdr3_nt: TGTGCCAGCAGCTTAGGGGGGGGCCAAGAGACCCAGTACTTC
v_call: TRBV2; clone_size: -; j_call: TRBJ1-2; d_call: TRBD1; cdr3_aa: CASSEAARGSYGYTF; cdr3_nt: TGTGCCAGCAGTGAAGCCGCCAGGGGGTCCTATGGCTACACCTTC
v_call: TRBV10-2; clone_size: -; j_call: TRBJ1-2; d_call: -; cdr3_aa: CASSGEQGIGYTF; cdr3_nt: TGCGCCAGCAGTGGGGAACAGGGCATAGGCTACACCTTC
v_call: TRBV27; clone_size: -; j_call: TRBJ2-5; d_call: TRBD2; cdr3_aa: CASSSSGGRVETQYF; cdr3_nt: TGTGCCAGCAGTTCTAGCGGGGGGCGGGTTGAGACCCAGTACTTC
v_call: TRBV28; clone_size: -; j_call: TRBJ1-1; d_call: -; cdr3_aa: CAIRIQSFEAFF; cdr3_nt: TGTGCCATCCGTATCCAGTCGTTTGAAGCTTTCTTT
v_call: TRBV6-2/TRBV6-3; clone_size: -; j_call: TRBJ2-2; d_call: TRBD1; cdr3_aa: CASSYWTGNTGELFF; cdr3_nt: TGTGCCAGCAGTTACTGGACAGGGAACACCGGGGAGCTGTTTTTT
v_call: TRBV27; clone_size: -; j_call: TRBJ2-4; d_call: -; cdr3_aa: CASSFWGPKNIQYF; cdr3_nt: TGTGCCAGCAGTTTTTGGGGGCCCAAAAACATTCAGTACTTC
v_call: TRBV2; clone_size: -; j_call: TRBJ1-4; d_call: TRBD1; cdr3_aa: CASSGGPGGRANEKLFF; cdr3_nt: TGTGCCAGCAGTGGTGGGCCAGGGGGCAGGGCTAATGAAAAACTGTTTTTT
v_call: TRBV6-2/TRBV6-3; clone_size: -; j_call: TRBJ1-6; d_call: TRBD1; cdr3_aa: CASSPSRGRVGSYNSPLHF; cdr3_nt: TGTGCCAGCAGCCCTTCCAGGGGGCGTGTAGGCTCCTATAATTCACCCCTCCACTTT
v_call: TRBV3-1/TRBV3-2; clone_size: -; j_call: TRBJ2-5; d_call: TRBD2; cdr3_aa: CASSLIQDRNPGTSGRPQETQYF; cdr3_nt: TGTGCCAGCAGCCTAATACAGGACAGGAACCCCGGGACTAGCGGGAGGCCGCAAGAGACCCAGTACTTC
v_call: TRBV19; clone_size: few; j_call: TRBJ1-1; d_call: TRBD1; cdr3_aa: CASSTRTGGYTEAFF; cdr3_nt: TGTGCCAGTAGTACCCGGACAGGGGGCTACACTGAAGCTTTCTTT
v_call: TRBV3-1/TRBV3-2; clone_size: -; j_call: TRBJ1-5; d_call: TRBD1; cdr3_aa: CASSPGQGGNQPQHF; cdr3_nt: TGTGCCAGCAGCCCGGGACAGGGAGGCAATCAGCCCCAGCATTTT